Below, 27 T cell receptor beta chains from the same sample are listed, as sequenced in a study of blood T cell repertoires in COVID-19. Generated by immunoSEQ multiplex PCR, the TCRdb table keeps only in-frame clones and is missing some. The sample carries almost 300,000 clones, around nine tenths recorded once. The sequenced sample consisted of peripheral blood. These receptors all stem from a woman aged 25 to 45 with COVID-19, enrolled during active disease.

The CDR3 DNA is TGTGCCAGTACCATCAGCGCCCCCATGAACACTGAAGCTTTCTTT. Translating gives CASTISAPMNTEAFF. J is TRBJ1-1 and V is TRBV19; D not resolved. Trimming pared 7 bases from V and 0 bases from J, leaving 15 bases between. Germline V lookup: CDR1 LNHDA, CDR2 SQIVND (reference sequence). The CDR3 runs 15 residues.

The chain employs TRBV11-1 and TRBJ2-7; the D gene is possibly TRBD1 (6 bases). There are 16 residues in the CDR3. Germline V gene lookup returns CDR1 SGHAT and CDR2 FQDESV (reference sequence). The ends were cut back, 6 bases at V and 4 bases at J, with 22 bases in the middle. The CDR3 nucleotides are TGTGCCAGCAGTCCCAAGCAGGGGACACGAGCTTACGAGCAGTACTTC. This translates into CASSPKQGTRAYEQYF.

DNA for the CDR3: TGTGCCAGCAGCCGAGGGCGGAGTACCACTGAAGCTTTCTTT. Residues: CASSRGRSTTEAFF. This chain links TRBV5-4 with TRBJ1-1; D not certain. CDR3 length: 14 residues. Trimming took 4 bases from V and 4 from J, leaving 14 bases between them. Germline CDR1 SGHNT, CDR2 YYREEE (reference sequence). The full variable domain, rest sourced from reference TRBV5-4 and TRBJ1-1, is ETGVTQSPTHLIKTRGQQVTLRCSSQSGHNTVSWYQQALGQGPQFIFQYYREEENGRGNFPPRFSGLQFPNYSSELNVNALELDDSALYLCASSRGRSTTEAFFGQGTRLTVV.

The rearrangement uses TRBV6-1 and TRBJ2-1, with D tentatively TRBD2 (6 bases). Trimming cost V 2 bases and J 7 bases, with 15 bases left between them. The CDR3 extends over 15 amino acids. The germline gives CDR1 MNHNS, CDR2 SASEGT. The CDR3 DNA reads as TGTGCCAGCAGTGAAACAACCTCGGGGGTTAATGAGCAGTTCTTC. It codes for CASSETTSGVNEQFF.

This clone was recorded once. The rearrangement joins TRBV6-5 to TRBJ1-1, with a possible D match to TRBD1 (6 bases). Germline CDR1 and CDR2: MNHEY and SVGAGI. The V and J ends lost 2 bases and 0 bases respectively, with 10 bases between them. The CDR3 consists of 15 residues. CDR3 region: CASSYGAGVNTEAFF. Written as DNA, the CDR3 is TGTGCCAGCAGTTACGGGGCAGGGGTGAACACTGAAGCTTTCTTT.

This clone occurred a few times. This chain uses TRBV10-1 with TRBJ2-5; perhaps TRBD2 as D (6 bases). Trimming shortened V by 3 bases and J by 5 bases, and 16 bases separated the two germline ends. Per the germline V gene, CDR1 is WNHNN and CDR2 is SYGVQD (reference sequence). CDR3 length equals 15 residues. Written as DNA, the CDR3 is TGCGCCAGCAGTGAATACGGGGGTTCGTTGGAGACCCAGTACTTC. This encodes CASSEYGGSLETQYF.

The chain is built from TRBV2 and TRBJ2-3, with D tentatively TRBD1 (6 bases). Per the germline V gene, CDR1 is SNHLY and CDR2 is FYNNEI. V was shortened by 8 bases and J by 4 bases, with 19 bases between the two germline ends. CDR3 size: 15 residues. DNA for the CDR3: TGTGCCAGCCTCTGGGACATCGGGTGGGCAGATACGCAGTATTTT. Protein: CASLWDIGWADTQYF.

The rearrangement uses TRBV4-1 and TRBJ1-1, with 7 bases matching TRBD1. V lost 0 bases and J lost 2; bases outside the gene matches: 3. The CDR3 consists of 15 residues. Germline V gene lookup returns CDR1 MGHRA and CDR2 YSYEKL. The CDR3 DNA reads as TGCGCCAGCAGCCAAGAAAGGACAGGCAACACTGAAGCTTTCTTT. It yields the protein CASSQERTGNTEAFF.

The rearrangement links TRBV5-8 to TRBJ1-4; D gene ambiguous. Germline values: CDR1 SGHTS, CDR2 YDEGEE. CDR3 length: 12 amino acids. The ends were cut back, 7 bases at V and 13 bases at J, with 17 bases in the middle. CDR3: CASGGFVSTLFF. CDR3 nucleotides: TGTGCCAGCGGAGGTTTTGTTAGCACACTGTTTTTT. Filled out from reference TRBV5-8 and TRBJ1-4, the complete variable domain reads EAGVTQSPTHLIKTRGQQATLRCSPISGHTSVYWYQQALGLGLQFLLWYDEGEERNRGNFPPRFSGRQFPNYSSELNVNALELEDSALYLCASGGFVSTLFFGSGTQLSVL.

The chain joins TRBV6-5 to TRBJ2-7; TRBD1 agrees at 10 bases. From germline, CDR1 is MNHEY and CDR2 SVGAGI. This CDR3 region has 14 residues. V lost 5 bases, J lost 5 bases, and 6 bases stayed unmatched. In DNA form, the CDR3 reads TGTGCCAGCAGTCTCGGGACAGGGGATGACGAGCAGTACTTC. This translates into CASSLGTGDDEQYF.

This chain's CDR3 is CASSLVSGGAGEQFF. Written as DNA, the CDR3 is TGTGCCAGCAGTTTAGTAAGCGGGGGGGCAGGTGAGCAGTTCTTC. The chain uses TRBV27 and TRBJ2-1; 10 nucleotides agree with TRBD2. From germline, CDR1 is MNHEY and CDR2 SMNVEV (reference sequence). CDR3 length: 15 amino acids. Trimming cost V 2 bases and J 9 bases; bases outside gene matches: 7.

The chain has TRBV5-1 and TRBJ2-2; D gene unclear. The V gene lost 2 bases and the J gene lost 4 bases, with 12 bases spanning the gap. Looked up from germline, CDR1 is SGHRS and CDR2 is YFSETQ. The CDR3 loop spans 15 amino acids. The CDR3 loop is CASSFRVPSTGELFF. CDR3 coding DNA: TGCGCCAGCAGCTTTCGGGTTCCGAGCACCGGGGAGCTGTTTTTT.

The chain has TRBV28 and TRBJ2-1, with 9 bases identical to TRBD2. The trim removed 5 bases at V and 4 bases at J, leaving 6 bases unmatched. The CDR3 consists of 15 residues. Germline lookup yields CDR1 MDHEN and CDR2 SYDVKM. The DNA for the CDR3 is TGTGCCAGCAGTAGTGGTCTAGCGGGGTACAATGAGCAGTTCTTC. Its translation is CASSSGLAGYNEQFF.

The chain couples TRBV6-5 to TRBJ2-1; D is perhaps TRBD1 (5 bases). The CDR3 spans 15 residues. The V gene lost 6 bases and the J gene lost 2 bases, with 14 bases spanning the gap. Germline loops: CDR1 MNHEY, CDR2 SVGAGI. The CDR3 bases are TGTGCCAGCAGAAGGACACCCGGCACCTACAATGAGCAGTTCTTC. The encoded protein is CASRRTPGTYNEQFF.

The chain carries TRBV27 and TRBJ2-7; no definite D call. Germline-derived CDR1 and CDR2 are MNHEY and SMNVEV (reference sequence). The germline V and J ends were trimmed by 8 bases and 2 bases, with 16 bases remaining between them. This CDR3 spans 14 amino acids. CDR3 loop: CASQLVGRAYEQYF. In DNA, the CDR3 is TGTGCCAGCCAACTCGTGGGCAGAGCCTACGAGCAGTACTTC.

V usage is TRBV2 and J usage is TRBJ2-1; a weak D match, TRBD1 (5 bases). The germline CDR1 and CDR2 sequences are SNHLY and FYNNEI. Trimming cost V 8 bases and J 2 bases, with 16 bases left between them. The CDR3 has 15 residues. This chain's CDR3 is CASGPGILTYNEQFF. The CDR3 DNA reads TGTGCCAGCGGCCCAGGGATTCTAACCTACAATGAGCAGTTCTTC.

The J gene is TRBJ2-1, the V gene TRBV5-1; 8 positions match TRBD1. This CDR3 is 15 amino acids long. Germline loops: CDR1 SGHRS, CDR2 YFSETQ. The V gene end was trimmed by 0 bases and the J gene end by 8 bases; junction bases not matched to a gene: 7. CDR3 sequence reads: CASSLATGGGYEQFF. The CDR3 coding sequence is TGCGCCAGCAGCTTGGCAACAGGGGGTGGGTATGAGCAGTTCTTC.

The V gene is TRBV5-4, the J gene TRBJ2-1, with a tentative D call TRBD1 (7 bases). The germline CDR1 and CDR2 sequences are SGHNT and YYREEE (reference sequence). Trimming removed 2 bases at V and 6 bases at J, with 15 bases between. The CDR3 is 15 amino acids. CDR3 in amino acids: CASSFRQGGGNEQFF. The CDR3 coding sequence is TGTGCCAGCAGCTTCCGACAGGGAGGTGGCAATGAGCAGTTCTTC.

The CDR3 DNA is TGTGCCAGCAGCTTTAGCGGGCCACGTCTTGAGACCCAGTACTTC. Translation gives CASSFSGPRLETQYF. The chain recombines TRBV11-2 with TRBJ2-5; 7 positions agree with TRBD2. The ends lost 3 bases at V and 5 bases at J; junction bases unmatched: 9. Germline lookup yields CDR1 SGHAT and CDR2 FQNNGV. This CDR3 is built from 15 residues.

The chain couples TRBV19 to TRBJ1-5; D remains ambiguous. Looked up from germline, CDR1 is LNHDA and CDR2 is SQIVND (reference sequence). Trimming took off 10 bases at V and 1 base at J, with 20 bases between the two ends. This CDR3 is 16 amino acids long. The CDR3 coding sequence is TGTGCCACCTCGAGTTGGAGCGGAGGAAGCAATCAGCCCCAGCATTTT. Protein sequence: CATSSWSGGSNQPQHF.

The rearrangement uses TRBV3-1 (or the pseudogene TRBV3-2) and TRBJ2-2, with D maybe TRBD2 (7 bases). This CDR3 has 15 residues. The germline gives CDR1 LGHDT, CDR2 YNNKEL (reference sequence). V shed 5 bases and J shed 0 bases, with 10 bases lying between them. DNA of the CDR3: TGTGCCAGCAGCGGGGGGGGCCCGAACACCGGGGAGCTGTTTTTT. Translation: CASSGGGPNTGELFF.

The chain recombines TRBV18 with TRBJ2-5; no clear D gene. The V gene lost 3 bases and the J gene lost 0 bases, with 5 bases spanning the gap. This CDR3 spans 13 amino acids. Germline CDR1 reads KGHSH; CDR2 reads LQKENI. The CDR3 sequence: CASSPGYQETQYF. The CDR3 nucleotides read TGTGCCAGCTCACCCGGGTACCAAGAGACCCAGTACTTC.

The rearrangement joins TRBV7-2 to TRBJ2-2; TRBD2 matches 7 bases. V dropped 5 bases and J dropped 1; count of bases not matched to a gene: 4. In germline, CDR1 is SGHTA, CDR2 FQGNSA. This CDR3 has 15 amino acids. CDR3 sequence reads: CASSPGTMNTGELFF. The CDR3 coding sequence is TGTGCCAGCAGCCCCGGGACTATGAACACCGGGGAGCTGTTTTTT. Complete variable domain (other parts from reference TRBV7-2 and TRBJ2-2): GAGVSQSPSNKVTEKGKDVELRCDPISGHTALYWYRQSLGQGLEFLIYFQGNSAPDKSGLPSDRFSAERTGGSVSTLTIQRTQQEDSAVYLCASSPGTMNTGELFFGEGSRLTVL.

This sequence joins TRBV11-3 and TRBJ2-7; 7 nucleotides line up with TRBD2. Germline V gene lookup returns CDR1 SGHNT and CDR2 YENEEA. The CDR3 contains 15 residues. Germline trimming cut 1 base from V and 4 bases from J; bases unmatched to any gene: 7. The CDR3 region is CASSLVSGPGYEQYF. CDR3 bases: TGTGCCAGCAGCTTAGTTAGCGGGCCGGGTTACGAGCAGTACTTC.

This chain links TRBV28 with TRBJ2-2; 7 bases agree with TRBD1. The V gene's germline CDR1 is MDHEN and CDR2 SYDVKM. V lost 6 bases, J lost 5 bases, and 6 bases stayed unmatched. CDR3 length: 14 residues. CDR3 nucleotide sequence: TGTGCCAGCAGGATAGGGGGCACTACCGGGGAGCTGTTTTTT. This gives the protein CASRIGGTTGELFF.

The CDR3 DNA follows: TGTGCCAGCAGCTTTGGGGCACCTGATCAGCCCCAGCATTTT. This sequence encodes CASSFGAPDQPQHF. V is TRBV5-6 and J is TRBJ1-5; D might be TRBD1 (5 bases). CDR1 and CDR2 from the germline V gene are SGHDT and YYEEEE. The CDR3 extends over 14 amino acids. V was shortened by 2 bases and J by 5 bases, with 11 bases between the two germline ends.

This clone was recorded only once. This chain links TRBV25-1 with TRBJ2-1; D is perhaps TRBD1 (6 bases). The V end was cut by 6 bases, the J end by 8 bases, with 11 bases between. The germline V gene has CDR1 MGHDK and CDR2 SYGVNS. The CDR3 extends over 12 amino acids. This CDR3 is CASSLTGYEQFF. The CDR3 nucleotides read TGTGCCAGCAGCTTGACAGGTTATGAGCAGTTCTTC.